A single sample is the source of the 32 T cell receptor beta chains below, sequenced in a study of Ad26.COV2.S vaccination and SARS-CoV-2 variants. Treatment reported: roughly 19 received Ad26.COV2.S at low or high dose, single or two shots; about 5 received placebo; per-sample allocation not given. Day 63 following the first vaccine or placebo injection was when the samples were taken. TCRdb's table, derived via immunoSEQ multiplex PCR, lists solely in-frame clones and lacks some. The sample has under 500,000 clones, 80% to 95% seen once; the top ten hold about 1.7%. This specimen consisted of peripheral blood, obtained in a trial of Ad26.COV2.S vaccine versus placebo. These receptors were obtained from a person aged 18-60 years who received the Ad26.COV2.S COVID-19 vaccine or a placebo.

The chain carries TRBV6-2 or TRBV6-3 and TRBJ1-4; D not certain. CDR1 MNHEY and CDR2 SVGEGT come from the germline V gene. The CDR3 has 14 amino acids. Trimming pared 6 bases from V and 6 bases from J, leaving 14 bases between. CDR3 in amino acids: CASSGGTGYEKLFF. Written as DNA, the CDR3 is TGTGCCAGCAGCGGCGGTACGGGGTATGAAAAACTGTTTTTT.

V is TRBV9 and J is TRBJ2-7; maybe TRBD2 (5 bases). V was clipped by 4 bases and J by 0 bases, with 14 bases between them. There are 15 residues in the CDR3. In germline, CDR1 is SGDLS, CDR2 YYNGEE. The CDR3 is CASSPRTSNSYEQYF. CDR3 DNA sequence: TGTGCCAGCAGCCCCCGGACTTCCAACTCCTACGAGCAGTACTTC.

This sequence joins TRBV5-4 and TRBJ2-2, with D possibly TRBD2 on 5 matching bases. This CDR3 contains 20 residues. V was shortened by 0 bases and J by 1 base, with 22 bases between the two germline ends. In germline, CDR1 is SGHNT, CDR2 YYREEE (reference sequence). CDR3 loop: CASSLALGGSRLKNTGELFF. DNA of the CDR3: TGTGCCAGCAGCTTGGCGCTAGGAGGTTCCCGGCTGAAGAACACCGGGGAGCTGTTTTTT.

The chain joins TRBV19 to TRBJ1-1; perhaps TRBD1 as D (6 bases). Germline loops: CDR1 LNHDA, CDR2 SQIVND (reference sequence). Trimming pared 3 bases from V and 5 bases from J, leaving 16 bases between. This CDR3 spans 15 amino acids. The CDR3 region has the DNA TGTGCCAGTAGTATTTGGCGGGGGGCGCCGACTGAAGCTTTCTTT. Its protein is CASSIWRGAPTEAFF.

The chain carries TRBV6-5 and TRBJ1-3; 7 bases are a match to TRBD1. Germline CDR1 MNHEY, CDR2 SVGAGI. V was pared by 6 bases and J by 0 bases, with 5 bases of the junction left unmatched. The CDR3 has 15 amino acids. CDR3 loop: CASRTGQSSGNTIYF. DNA for the CDR3: TGTGCCAGCAGAACGGGACAGAGCTCTGGAAACACCATATATTTT.

V gene TRBV4-3 combines with J gene TRBJ1-1, with 8 bases aligning to TRBD1. Per germline, CDR1 LGHNA and CDR2 YSLEER. The CDR3 length is 15 residues. Trimming cost V 1 base and J 7 bases; bases outside gene matches: 8. The DNA for the CDR3 is TGCGCCAGCAGCCAAGGATCGGACAGGGCGTTTGAAGCTTTCTTT. It yields the protein CASSQGSDRAFEAFF.

This chain connects TRBV6-6 to TRBJ2-3; D may be TRBD2 (5 bases). Germline CDR1 is MNHNY and CDR2 is SVGAGI (reference sequence). The CDR3 has 17 residues. V was clipped by 5 bases and J by 1 base, with 19 bases between them. The CDR3 sequence: CASSPPLADYGTDTQYF. The CDR3 DNA follows: TGTGCCAGCAGTCCACCGTTAGCTGACTACGGCACAGATACGCAGTATTTT.

This clone was observed once. The chain employs TRBV7-2 and TRBJ1-1, with D maybe TRBD1 (6 bases). This CDR3 is built from 15 residues. The V gene's germline CDR1 is SGHTA and CDR2 FQGNSA. The V end lost 2 bases, the J end lost 3 bases, and 13 bases lay between the germline ends. In nucleotides, the CDR3 is TGTGCCAGCAGCTTAATTGCCGGGGGGCACACTGAAGCTTTCTTT. Translating it yields CASSLIAGGHTEAFF.

The chain links TRBV28 to TRBJ2-7; D is possibly TRBD2 (5 bases). V was cut by 4 bases and J by 3 bases, with 13 bases left in between. This CDR3 has 14 residues. CDR1 is MDHEN and CDR2 is SYDVKM in the germline V gene. The CDR3 region is CASSSPGSLYEQYF. CDR3 nucleotide sequence: TGTGCCAGCAGTTCCCCGGGGAGTCTCTACGAGCAGTACTTC.

The genes are TRBV7-2 and TRBJ2-3, with D unresolved. The CDR3 consists of 12 residues. With 5 bases removed from V and 2 bases from J, the gap between germline ends came to 5 bases. CDR1 is SGHTA, CDR2 FQGNSA, per germline. CDR3: CASSHYTDTQYF. The CDR3 DNA sequence: TGTGCCAGCAGCCACTACACAGATACGCAGTATTTT.

This chain uses TRBV24-1 with TRBJ2-3; 8 bases line up with TRBD1. CDR3 size: 17 residues. V trimming: 4 bases; J trimming: 2 bases; junction bases outside the gene matches: 10. Germline V gene sequence: CDR1 KGHDR, CDR2 SFDVKD. The CDR3, as DNA: TGTGCCACCAGTGACTTTCCGGACAGGGTGAACACAGATACGCAGTATTTT. Residues: CATSDFPDRVNTDTQYF.

Concerning this clone: Other DNA sequences from this sample encode an identical CDR3 as well. The V and J genes are TRBV30 and TRBJ2-7, with 8 bases fitting TRBD1. Germline V gene lookup returns CDR1 GTSNPN and CDR2 SVGIG (reference sequence). The V and J ends lost 0 bases and 0 bases, in that order; junction bases with no gene match: 1. The CDR3 runs 14 residues. The CDR3 is CAWSVGTGSYEQYF. DNA for the CDR3: TGTGCCTGGAGTGTGGGGACAGGCTCCTACGAGCAGTACTTC.

V and J are TRBV7-2 and TRBJ1-1; a possible D gene is TRBD1 (5 bases). The CDR3 sequence is 15 residues long. The V end was cut by 5 bases, the J end by 6 bases, with 19 bases between. The germline gives CDR1 SGHTA, CDR2 FQGNSA. CDR3 sequence (DNA): TGTGCCAGCAGCCCTCAGTCGGGGGGGGACGCTGAAGCTTTCTTT. This encodes CASSPQSGGDAEAFF.

This clone was detected once. The genes are TRBV4-1 and TRBJ1-6, with a tentative D call TRBD1 (5 bases). Germline assignment: CDR1 MGHRA and CDR2 YSYEKL. V lost 0 bases and J 4 bases, leaving 13 bases between the germline ends. The CDR3 has 17 amino acids. The CDR3 sequence is CASSQEESRTYNSPLHF. CDR3 in DNA: TGCGCCAGCAGCCAAGAAGAATCTCGGACATATAATTCACCCCTCCACTTT.

This clone was observed a single time. V is TRBV4-1 and J is TRBJ1-1; D is uncertain. Germline V gene lookup returns CDR1 MGHRA and CDR2 YSYEKL. Deletions cut 0 bases from V and 3 bases from J, with 14 bases between. The CDR3 sequence is 16 residues long. CDR3 residues: CASSQDGRVEDTEAFF. The CDR3 nucleotides are TGCGCCAGCAGCCAAGATGGACGGGTAGAAGACACTGAAGCTTTCTTT.

The V call is TRBV19, the J call TRBJ2-5, with 9 bases that match TRBD1. The CDR3 extends over 14 amino acids. The junction had 6 bases not matched to a gene; V was cut back by 6 bases and J by 4 bases. In germline, CDR1 is LNHDA, CDR2 SQIVND (reference sequence). CDR3 in amino acids: CASSLQGAIETQYF. The CDR3 bases are TGTGCCAGTAGCCTACAGGGGGCCATAGAGACCCAGTACTTC.

This sequence joins TRBV6-5 and TRBJ1-1; D remains ambiguous. Trimming left V 6 bases short and J 5 bases short, with 10 bases between. Per germline, CDR1 MNHEY and CDR2 SVGAGI. CDR3 length equals 12 residues. Here the CDR3 DNA reads TGTGCCAGCAGCCTAAGAGGTACTGAAGCTTTCTTT. Translating gives CASSLRGTEAFF.

The CDR3: CASSYRQGHYEQYF. In nucleotides, the CDR3 is TGTGCCAGCAGTTATCGCCAGGGGCATTACGAGCAGTACTTC. The chain couples TRBV6-5 to TRBJ2-7; perhaps TRBD1 as D (6 bases). CDR3 length equals 14 residues. The germline V gene encodes CDR1 MNHEY and CDR2 SVGAGI. V was clipped by 3 bases and J by 4 bases, with 13 bases between them.

CDR3: CASNTPSWENTIYF. In DNA, the CDR3 is TGTGCCAGCAACACCCCCTCGTGGGAAAACACCATATATTTT. The chain recombines TRBV9 with TRBJ1-3; D gene unclear. Germline-derived CDR1 and CDR2 are SGDLS and YYNGEE. The V end was cut by 6 bases, the J end by 6 bases, with 16 bases between. The CDR3 extends over 14 amino acids.

J is TRBJ1-2 and V is TRBV6-5; possible D gene TRBD1, 5 bases. CDR3 length: 15 amino acids. V was shortened by 4 bases and J by 2 bases, with 14 bases between the two germline ends. Germline values: CDR1 MNHEY, CDR2 SVGAGI. This CDR3 reads CASSWDGRSNYGYTF. The DNA for the CDR3 is TGTGCCAGCAGTTGGGACGGCCGCTCAAACTATGGCTACACCTTC.

The V call is TRBV6-5, the J call TRBJ1-1; D is ambiguous. The germline V gene encodes CDR1 MNHEY and CDR2 SVGAGI. The CDR3 totals 14 residues. The V gene lost 0 bases and the J gene lost 0 bases, with 5 bases spanning the gap. The CDR3 sequence is CASSYSEVNTEAFF. The CDR3 region has the DNA TGTGCCAGCAGTTACTCGGAGGTGAACACTGAAGCTTTCTTT.

J is TRBJ2-5 and V is TRBV18; 7 positions agree with TRBD2. The V gene's germline CDR1 is KGHSH and CDR2 LQKENI. The CDR3 has 15 amino acids. J lost 1 base, V lost 1 base, and 3 bases had no gene match. In nucleotides, the CDR3 is TGTGCCAGCTCACCACTAACTAGCGCCCAAGAGACCCAGTACTTC. Translating gives CASSPLTSAQETQYF.

The J gene is TRBJ2-1, the V gene TRBV7-2; TRBD1 matches 8 bases. This CDR3 is 14 amino acids long. Unmatched junction bases numbered 8, after V lost 5 bases and J lost 8 bases. Germline CDR1 is SGHTA and CDR2 is FQGNSA. CDR3 in DNA: TGTGCCAGCAGCCCAAGGACAGGGTTCGATGAGCAGTTCTTC. Encoded protein: CASSPRTGFDEQFF.

The chain employs TRBV27 and TRBJ2-7, with D possibly TRBD1 on 5 matching bases. The CDR3 spans 14 residues. V was trimmed by 6 bases and J by 0 bases, leaving 12 bases between them. Germline values: CDR1 MNHEY, CDR2 SMNVEV (reference sequence). The CDR3 DNA reads TGTGCCAGCAGGTTGCAGGGATACTCCTACGAGCAGTACTTC. Translated, it gives CASRLQGYSYEQYF.

This clone appeared a few times. The chain is built from TRBV7-2 and TRBJ2-5, with 8 bases lining up with TRBD1. Germline values: CDR1 SGHTA, CDR2 FQGNSA. This CDR3 has 13 residues. J was trimmed by 13 bases and V by 7 bases; bases with no gene match: 14. The CDR3 coding sequence is TGTGCCAGCACCCCACTAACCCAGGGGGCCCGGTACTTC. Its translation: CASTPLTQGARYF.

The V gene is TRBV6-6, the J gene TRBJ1-4; D not resolved. The germline V gene encodes CDR1 MNHNY and CDR2 SVGAGI (reference sequence). CDR3 length: 15 amino acids. The germline V and J ends were trimmed by 0 bases and 8 bases, with 13 bases remaining between them. CDR3 amino acids: CASSYSTAGGEKLFF. CDR3 DNA: TGTGCCAGCAGTTACTCGACGGCAGGAGGAGAAAAACTGTTTTTT.

The chain carries TRBV4-3 and TRBJ2-7; a weak D match, TRBD1 (6 bases). CDR3 length equals 16 residues. V was trimmed by 1 base and J by 2 bases, leaving 15 bases between them. The germline gives CDR1 LGHNA, CDR2 YSLEER. The CDR3 is CASSQVSAGDTYEQYF. CDR3 coding DNA: TGCGCCAGCAGCCAAGTTAGTGCAGGGGATACCTACGAGCAGTACTTC.

This clone was seen more than once but under ten times. The chain carries TRBV5-6 and TRBJ1-1; 8 positions agree with TRBD1. Looked up from germline, CDR1 is SGHDT and CDR2 is YYEEEE. V lost 2 bases and J lost 7; bases outside the gene matches: 7. The CDR3 has 14 residues. The CDR3 DNA follows: TGTGCCAGCAGCTTCGACAGGGGTTCGGGTGAAGCTTTCTTT. Encoded protein: CASSFDRGSGEAFF.

This clone was detected once. This chain joins TRBV7-2 and TRBJ2-1, with 12 positions matching TRBD2. The CDR3 consists of 16 residues. V dropped 1 base and J dropped 8; count of bases not matched to a gene: 6. The germline V gene encodes CDR1 SGHTA and CDR2 FQGNSA. The CDR3 sequence: CASSLEPLAGGYEQFF. As DNA, the CDR3 is TGTGCCAGCAGCTTAGAGCCCCTAGCGGGGGGGTATGAGCAGTTCTTC.

The chain couples TRBV9 to TRBJ1-1; D gene unclear. The CDR3 is made up of 16 amino acids. The ends were cut back, 3 bases at V and 4 bases at J, with 19 bases in the middle. Germline assignment: CDR1 SGDLS and CDR2 YYNGEE. The DNA of the CDR3 is TGTGCCAGCAGCGCGCACGTTGGTAGAGCGGTCACTGAAGCTTTCTTT. Residues: CASSAHVGRAVTEAFF.

V gene TRBV4-1 combines with J gene TRBJ2-3; D ambiguous. V lost 0 bases, J lost 0 bases, and 13 bases lay in between. The CDR3 extends over 17 amino acids. Germline CDR1 is MGHRA and CDR2 is YSYEKL. The CDR3 loop is CASSQDSRDTSTDTQYF. CDR3 DNA: TGCGCCAGCAGCCAAGATTCAAGAGACACTAGCACAGATACGCAGTATTTT.

The chain uses TRBV18 and TRBJ2-5; 10 nucleotides match TRBD2. CDR3 length: 15 amino acids. Trimming at V came to 2 bases and at J to 1 base, leaving 1 base not matched to a gene. Per germline, CDR1 KGHSH and CDR2 LQKENI. The CDR3 bases are TGTGCCAGCTCACCAGGGACTAGCGCCCAAGAGACCCAGTACTTC. Translating it yields CASSPGTSAQETQYF.